This record concerns one T cell receptor (beta chain) sequence. The antigen this receptor binds is unknown. This may stem from a read error, because a much larger clone lies one nucleotide away. Reading from cysteine to phenylalanine, the CDR3 counts 14 amino acids. Only the CDR3 DNA is retained, 42 bases long and in frame from the first base. The germline V gene specifies MGHRA as CDR1 and YSYEKL as CDR2. cDNA was synthesized by template-switch 5'RACE using a primer carrying a 10-nucleotide random unique molecular identifier by which each TCR transcript was tagged. Over 190 million TCR-beta sequences, covering 15-18 subjects, were produced in each sequencing run. The RNeasy kit was used for extraction of total RNA. Using the KAPA Real-time Library Amplification kit, TCR-beta VDJ regions were amplified with primers for the TCR constant region and the 5'RACE anchor. Sample indexes and Illumina adaptors were added in a first PCR, after which library yield was increased in a second PCR. After purification with Ampure beads, the TCR product of roughly 650 bp was size-selected on a 2% E-gel SizeSelection system. Before pooling, library quality was checked on a Bioanalyzer, concentration was measured with Qubit, and libraries were quantified with the Kapa Library Quantification kit. Libraries were sequenced paired-end 2 x 150 bp on an Illumina HiSeq 2500. To increase sequence diversity, about 23-32% phiX was spiked into each library pool. For the original study's pipeline: Quality-filtered reads were processed with the UMI-based MiGEC pipeline, and over 90% of raw TCR sequences were removed by the MiGEC pipeline during error correction. IMGT germline references were used for alignment of VDJ genes, and clonotypes were defined by a unique CDR3 amino acid sequence together with V-J genes. Clonal expansion, Shannon diversity and CDR3 relatedness (CalcPairwiseDistances, ClusterSamples) were evaluated with VDJtools, and phylogenetic trees were built with CLCbio workbench. Clones with at least 8 unique UMIs were defined as expanded, with this threshold being based on coefficient-of-variation modelling across technical triplicates. The raw public reads went through TCRdb reprocessing: fastp at Q25, MiXCR clone calling, in-frame beta chains kept. When rows share a CDR3 protein, they turn into one entry using the most common DNA and genes. The authors' filters were not applied to this entry. This sample has approximately 45,000 distinct CDR3 sequences in its table, and about 13% of those were observed once. The ten largest make up roughly 11% of the sample.

This entry belongs to a study of neurological immune-mediated disorders (dated by TCRdb to between 2017 and 2020). Regarding the research as a whole: The study compared peripheral blood TCR-beta repertoires of HTLV-I-associated myelopathy (HAM/TSP) patients, multiple sclerosis patients and healthy controls using UMI-based sequencing. Longitudinal samples, technical triplicates and paired sorted CD4+ and CD8+ T-cell subsets, alongside PBMC samples, were included among the 106 TCR-beta libraries. Longitudinal HAM/TSP donors and healthy donors each had 3 time-points at intervals of about 3-45 months. The cohort was made up of 68 subjects, consisting of some 14 HAM/TSP patients, some 34 multiple sclerosis patients and about 20 healthy controls.

The meaning of the sample's time point label: longitudinal time-point 3. Healthy controls were blood bank volunteers in Maryland, USA. For unsorted PBMC libraries, 2 million PBMCs were used after storage in RNAlater at -80 degrees C until RNA extraction. PBMCs were separated from peripheral blood using Ficoll-Hypaque density gradient centrifugation and then cryopreserved in liquid nitrogen. Paper-wide results and their limitations: Expanded clones from different subjects shared no identical CDR3 amino acid sequences, which suggests that TCR-beta repertoires were private in all groups. TCR clonal expansion was highest in HAM/TSP patients and lowest in MS patients, with MS patients falling below even healthy controls.

The sample comprised PBMCs. The rearrangement joined TRBV4-1 to TRBJ2-1, with TRBD2 tentatively as D gene (6 bases match). This TCR derives from a man aged 25 to 40 in good health. The CDR3 region has the sequence CAISPIIADNEQFF. The DNA sequence is given as TGCGCCATCAGCCCAATAATAGCGGACAATGAGCAGTTCTTC.